The sample holds a few counts of the clone carrying this TCR beta chain. This entry is derived from a study of blood T cell repertoires in COVID-19. As for the study in general: Both acute and convalescent COVID-19 samples were obtained from the United States, Italy and Spain. In each case, the material was cDNA or gDNA derived from T cells, B-cell-depleted T cells, or PBMCs.

This CDR3 region has 16 residues. CDR1 SGDLS and CDR2 YYNGEE come from the germline V gene. V lost 3 bases to trimming and J lost 1 base, with 14 bases between them. Authors' processing steps: Scientists estimated how many nucleated cells there were by amplifying reference gene primers. Sequencing was performed with immunoSEQ multiplex PCR; in TCRdb, only in-frame clones are kept and a portion is missing. The V and J calls and clone size come from that table; D and trimming were worked out from the DNA. The sample yields 90,000 to 100,000 clones, about 86% seen once. This chain links TRBV9 with TRBJ2-1, with D tentatively TRBD2 (5 bases). Sequenced sample: peripheral blood. The receptor was isolated from a human donor in a cohort sampled during active COVID-19. The CDR3 coding sequence is TGTGCCAGCAGCGATGAGGTGGGAGTTTCCTACAATGAGCAGTTCTTC. Encoded protein: CASSDEVGVSYNEQFF.